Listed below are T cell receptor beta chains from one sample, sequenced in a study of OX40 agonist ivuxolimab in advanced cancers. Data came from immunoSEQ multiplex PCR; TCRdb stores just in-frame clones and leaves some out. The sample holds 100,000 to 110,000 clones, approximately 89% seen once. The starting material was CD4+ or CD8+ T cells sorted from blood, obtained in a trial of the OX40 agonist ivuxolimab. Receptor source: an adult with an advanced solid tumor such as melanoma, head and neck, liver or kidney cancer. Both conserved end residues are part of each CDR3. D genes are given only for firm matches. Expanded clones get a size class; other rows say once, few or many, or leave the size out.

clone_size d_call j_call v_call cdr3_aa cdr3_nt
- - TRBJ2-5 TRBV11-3 CASSPGDQETQYF TGTGCCAGCAGCCCGGGGGACCAAGAGACCCAGTACTTC
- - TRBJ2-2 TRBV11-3 CASSLGLYTGELFF TGTGCCAGCAGCTTAGGACTGTACACCGGGGAGCTGTTTTTT
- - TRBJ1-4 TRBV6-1 CASSLSSGLAEKLFF TGTGCCAGCAGTCTTTCTTCGGGCTTGGCCGAAAAACTGTTTTTT
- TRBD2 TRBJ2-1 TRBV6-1 CASSEGLAVYNEQFF TGTGCCAGCAGTGAAGGACTAGCGGTCTACAATGAGCAGTTCTTC
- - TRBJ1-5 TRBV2 CASTLGLSNQPQHF TGTGCCAGCACTCTGGGACTTAGCAATCAGCCCCAGCATTTT
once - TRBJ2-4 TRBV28 CASRSFGGRLRGNIQYF TGTGCCAGCAGAAGTTTCGGGGGGCGCTTAAGAGGAAACATTCAGTACTTC
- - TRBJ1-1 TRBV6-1 CASSWRSGVTEAFF TGTGCCAGCAGTTGGCGGTCTGGGGTAACTGAAGCTTTCTTT
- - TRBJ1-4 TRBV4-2 CASSQLGGTNEKLFF TGTGCCAGCAGCCAATTGGGAGGGACTAATGAAAAACTGTTTTTT
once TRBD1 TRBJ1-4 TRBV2 CASNREGAVEKLFF TGTGCCAGCAACCGGGAGGGGGCGGTTGAAAAACTGTTTTTT
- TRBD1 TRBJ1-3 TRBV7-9 CASGKGQFLSGNTIYF TGTGCCAGCGGCAAGGGACAGTTCCTCTCTGGAAACACCATATATTTT
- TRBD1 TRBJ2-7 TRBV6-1 CASTRDRGYEQYF TGTGCCAGCACCCGAGACAGGGGCTACGAGCAGTACTTC
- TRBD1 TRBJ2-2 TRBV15 CATSRDRGTGELFF TGTGCCACCAGCAGGGACAGGGGGACCGGGGAGCTGTTTTTT
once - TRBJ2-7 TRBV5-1 CASSPGTLYEQYF TGCGCCAGCAGCCCCGGGACCCTCTACGAGCAGTACTTC
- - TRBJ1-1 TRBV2 CASSVVKAFF TGTGCCAGCAGTGTCGTAAAAGCTTTCTTT
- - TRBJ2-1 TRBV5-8 CASSFGAYNEQFF TGTGCCAGCAGCTTCGGGGCCTACAATGAGCAGTTCTTC
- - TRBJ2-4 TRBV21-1 CASSKGYSGGPKNIQYF TGTGCCAGCAGCAAGGGTTATTCGGGTGGGCCCAAAAACATTCAGTACTTC
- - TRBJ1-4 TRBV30 CAWRKRGGVGSAEKLFF TGTGCCTGGAGGAAAAGGGGCGGGGTGGGTTCTGCTGAAAAACTGTTTTTT
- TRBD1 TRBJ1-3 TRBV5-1 CASSYLGQGAPSSGNTIYF TGCGCCAGCAGCTACCTCGGACAGGGGGCACCTAGCTCTGGAAACACCATATATTTT
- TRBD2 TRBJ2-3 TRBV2 CASGLAAGTDTQYF TGTGCCAGCGGACTAGCGGCTGGCACAGATACGCAGTATTTT
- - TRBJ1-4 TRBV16 CASSQVIEKLFF TGTGCCAGCAGCCAGGTGATCGAAAAACTGTTTTTT
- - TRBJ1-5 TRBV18 CASSPVPNQPQHF TGTGCCAGCTCACCTGTACCCAATCAGCCCCAGCATTTT
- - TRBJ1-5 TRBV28 CASSLPGQLYSNQPQHF TGTGCCAGCAGTTTGCCCGGACAGCTTTATAGCAATCAGCCCCAGCATTTT
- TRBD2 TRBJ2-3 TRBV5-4 CASSLNIAGGLTDTQYF TGTGCCAGCAGCTTGAATATAGCGGGGGGCCTCACAGATACGCAGTATTTT
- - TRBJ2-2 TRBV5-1 CASMAELNTGELFF TGCGCCAGCATGGCCGAATTGAACACCGGGGAGCTGTTTTTT
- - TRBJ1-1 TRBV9 CASSFGHGPTEAFF TGTGCCAGCAGCTTTGGTCATGGGCCCACTGAAGCTTTCTTT
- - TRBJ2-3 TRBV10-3 CAISEWGWGTDTQYF TGTGCCATCAGTGAGTGGGGATGGGGCACAGATACGCAGTATTTT
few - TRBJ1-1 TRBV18 CASSPRFLDHTEAFF TGTGCCAGCTCACCACGGTTTCTCGATCACACTGAAGCTTTCTTT
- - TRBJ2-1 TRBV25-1 CASSEYGGTDYNEQFF TGTGCCAGCAGTGAATACGGCGGGACAGACTACAATGAGCAGTTCTTC
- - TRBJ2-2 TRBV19 CASSRKIIGTSNTGELFF TGTGCCAGTAGTAGGAAGATTATCGGGACTTCGAACACCGGGGAGCTGTTTTTT
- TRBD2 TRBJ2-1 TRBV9 CASSVTSGGYNEQFF TGTGCCAGCAGCGTCACTAGCGGGGGATACAATGAGCAGTTCTTC
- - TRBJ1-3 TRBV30 CAWTYGPTIYF TGTGCCTGGACTTATGGGCCCACCATATATTTT
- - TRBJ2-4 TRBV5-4 CASSRPSGAGLAKNIQYF TGTGCCAGCAGCCGACCCTCGGGAGCGGGCCTAGCCAAAAACATTCAGTACTTC
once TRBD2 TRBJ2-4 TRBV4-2 CASSQERLAGEIAKNIQYF TGTGCCAGCAGCCAAGAACGGCTAGCGGGAGAAATAGCCAAAAACATTCAGTACTTC
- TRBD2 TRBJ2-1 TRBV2 CASSPGLASFDEQFF TGTGCCAGCAGTCCGGGACTAGCATCGTTCGATGAGCAGTTCTTC
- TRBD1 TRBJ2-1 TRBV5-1 CASSPFSGGHNEQFF TGCGCCAGCAGCCCTTTTTCAGGGGGCCACAATGAGCAGTTCTTC
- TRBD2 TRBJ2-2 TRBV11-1 CASSFPGLAGIAGELFF TGTGCCAGCAGCTTTCCGGGACTAGCGGGGATTGCCGGGGAGCTGTTTTTT
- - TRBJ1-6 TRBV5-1 CASRPAVTENSPLHF TGCGCCAGCAGGCCTGCCGTGACAGAAAATTCACCCCTCCACTTT
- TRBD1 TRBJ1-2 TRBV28 CASSLGTGEGGYTF TGTGCCAGCAGTTTAGGGACAGGGGAGGGTGGCTACACCTTC
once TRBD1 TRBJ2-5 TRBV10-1 CASSGTAQETQYF TGCGCCAGCAGCGGGACAGCTCAAGAGACCCAGTACTTC
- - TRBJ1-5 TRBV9 CASSGTGNSNQPQHF TGTGCCAGCAGCGGTACAGGGAATAGCAATCAGCCCCAGCATTTT
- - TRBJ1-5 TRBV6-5 CASSSDTGQPQHF TGTGCCAGCAGCTCGGATACGGGTCAGCCCCAGCATTTT
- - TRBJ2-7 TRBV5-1 CASSQGSSYEQYF TGCGCCAGCAGCCAGGGGTCCTCCTACGAGCAGTACTTC
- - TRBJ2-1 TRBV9 CASSVAAGSSYNEQFF TGTGCCAGCAGCGTAGCGGCGGGGAGCTCCTACAATGAGCAGTTCTTC
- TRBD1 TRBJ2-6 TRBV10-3 CASQTGGAAGANVLTF TGTGCCAGCCAGACAGGGGGCGCAGCTGGGGCCAACGTCCTGACTTTC
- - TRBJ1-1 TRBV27 CASSSIFSMNTEAFF TGTGCCAGCAGTTCCATTTTTTCGATGAACACTGAAGCTTTCTTT